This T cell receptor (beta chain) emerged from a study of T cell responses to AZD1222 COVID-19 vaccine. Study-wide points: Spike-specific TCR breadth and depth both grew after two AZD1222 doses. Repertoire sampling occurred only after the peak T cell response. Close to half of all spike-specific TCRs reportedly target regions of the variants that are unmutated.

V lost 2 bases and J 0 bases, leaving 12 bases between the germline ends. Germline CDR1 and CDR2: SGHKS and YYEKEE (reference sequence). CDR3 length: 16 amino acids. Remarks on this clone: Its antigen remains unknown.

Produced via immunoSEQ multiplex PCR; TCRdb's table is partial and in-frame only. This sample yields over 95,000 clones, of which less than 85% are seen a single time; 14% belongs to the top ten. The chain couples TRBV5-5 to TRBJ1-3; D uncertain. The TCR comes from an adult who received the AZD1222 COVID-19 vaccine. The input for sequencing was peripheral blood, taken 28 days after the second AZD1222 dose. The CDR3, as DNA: TGTGCCAGCAGCTTCCAGGCTCAAAGCTCTGGAAACACCATATATTTT. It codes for CASSFQAQSSGNTIYF.